What follows describes a single T cell receptor (beta chain). The target antigen is unknown. Both 60 Vbeta primers and 13 Jbeta primers went into the PCR. The table came from immunoSEQ multiplex PCR; TCRdb's copy has only in-frame clones and leaves some out. There are roughly 100,000 clones in the sample; approximately 82% occur only once, and about 7.5% lies in the top ten. The CDR3 length is 13 residues. Germline CDR1 is SGHAT and CDR2 is FQNNGV. V was shortened by 2 bases and J by 3 bases, with 7 bases between the two germline ends. Healthy bone marrow donors made up the cohort. This specimen comes from a study of cytomegalovirus exposure and HLA in healthy donors. Study-wide results and limits: With further analysis later on, most CMV-associated TCR beta chains appeared HLA-restricted. Researchers reportedly found TCR beta sequences accurately predicted most subjects' HLA-A and HLA-B alleles.

The receptor comes from a man aged 35-49 years in good health and CMV-seropositive. This chain links TRBV11-2 with TRBJ2-5; a possible D gene is TRBD1 (5 bases). Specimen: PBMCs. The CDR3 DNA follows: TGTGCCAGCAGCTTAAGCAGGGAAGAGACCCAGTACTTC. Protein product: CASSLSREETQYF.